Listed below are T cell receptor beta chains from one sample, sequenced in a study of T cells in Graves' hyperthyroidism and ophthalmopathy. Via MiXCR, TCRdb re-called the multiplex PCR reads, giving one row per CDR3 protein. The sample has around 450,000 distinct CDR3 sequences; about 15% are singletons. The sequencing input was blood. These receptors were taken from a woman under 30 with Graves' hyperthyroidism. Both conserved end residues are part of each CDR3. D genes are given only for firm matches.

D gene	CDR3 length	V gene	J gene	CDR3 protein
.	15	TRBV12-3/TRBV12-4	TRBJ2-2	CASSLDGPATGELFF
TRBD1	15	TRBV28	TRBJ1-1	CATSSTGAGDTEAFF
TRBD2	15	TRBV7-9	TRBJ2-5	CASSSRGGKQETQYF
TRBD1	15	TRBV7-3	TRBJ1-2	CASSPGQPAAGGYTF
.	13	TRBV12-3/TRBV12-4	TRBJ2-2	CASSPDYTGELFF
TRBD1	14	TRBV15	TRBJ1-4	CATSGDRDNEKLFF
TRBD1	12	TRBV28	TRBJ1-2	CASSQTGYGYTF
TRBD2	13	TRBV29-1	TRBJ2-7	CSASSGRAYEQYF
.	12	TRBV15	TRBJ1-1	CATSRVRGTAFF
.	15	TRBV5-1	TRBJ2-7	CASSRLGGGPYEQYF
.	14	TRBV12-3/TRBV12-4	TRBJ1-1	CASSLNVAVSEAFF
.	16	TRBV10-3	TRBJ1-1	CAIRDTTRTGNTEAFF
.	14	TRBV6-1	TRBJ1-3	CASSEGVSGNTIYF
.	12	TRBV6-1	TRBJ2-3	CASSHGPYTQYF
.	15	TRBV5-1	TRBJ2-2	CASSFLAPNTGELFF
.	16	TRBV20-1	TRBJ2-3	CSAQRSPSAEVDTQYF
TRBD2	17	TRBV3-1	TRBJ2-7	CASSQRWTSGRSYEQYF
.	14	TRBV6-1	TRBJ1-1	CASSYGQLNTEAFF
TRBD1	19	TRBV10-3	TRBJ2-3	CAITPGQGIAPSSTDTQYF
.	15	TRBV18	TRBJ1-3	CASSPPQGARNTIYF
.	14	TRBV7-2	TRBJ2-1	CASSPQTGPNEQFF
TRBD2	14	TRBV2	TRBJ2-1	CASRGLTSSGEQFF
TRBD2	13	TRBV6-1	TRBJ2-7	CASSEARGNEQYF
TRBD2	16	TRBV27	TRBJ2-2	CASSFLLAGETGELFF
.	14	TRBV6-1	TRBJ2-7	CASRAWTAPYEQYF
.	14	TRBV4-2	TRBJ1-2	CASSQDLGGYGYTF
TRBD2	16	TRBV6-1	TRBJ2-5	CASSNAGLAGVETQYF
.	15	TRBV18	TRBJ2-6	CASSPQGVGANVLTF
TRBD1	15	TRBV28	TRBJ1-5	CASTPLSGQSWPQHF
TRBD1	20	TRBV7-7	TRBJ1-6	CASSLVAWRTGIRYNSPLHF
TRBD1	16	TRBV7-8	TRBJ1-4	CASSPGQGPTNEKLFF
TRBD1	15	TRBV20-1	TRBJ1-1	CSPRGQGTVWTEAFF
TRBD1	14	TRBV3-1	TRBJ1-2	CASSHGQGNNGYTF
TRBD1	15	TRBV7-9	TRBJ1-1	CASSLEGGTGAEAFF
TRBD1	15	TRBV18	TRBJ1-6	CASSPTGNVDSPLHF
TRBD2	16	TRBV20-1	TRBJ2-1	CSARSFLAGGNNEQFF
.	14	TRBV12-3/TRBV12-4	TRBJ1-1	CASSTRGGNTEAFF
.	17	TRBV20-1	TRBJ2-7	CSAVGVGGRYTSYEQYF
TRBD2	15	TRBV12-3/TRBV12-4	TRBJ2-1	CASTPRAGGPNEQFF
TRBD1	15	TRBV2	TRBJ1-1	CASSEQGGFNTEAFF
TRBD2	17	TRBV12-3/TRBV12-4	TRBJ2-1	CASSLVMGGRAGNEQFF
.	14	TRBV20-1	TRBJ1-3	CSARIPGAGNTIYF
TRBD2	17	TRBV5-1	TRBJ2-5	CASSTKTSGSRVETQYF
TRBD1	14	TRBV7-9	TRBJ1-4	CASSQTGGREKLFF
TRBD2	17	TRBV18	TRBJ2-3	CASSPVPFGTSGDTQYF
TRBD2	15	TRBV11-2	TRBJ2-5	CASSFGVSGGQTQYF
.	14	TRBV7-2	TRBJ1-1	CASSQGTLNTEAFF
TRBD2	15	TRBV20-1	TRBJ2-7	CSARSIASGAYEQYF
.	13	TRBV7-9	TRBJ2-5	CASSTGRQETQYF
.	21	TRBV27	TRBJ2-6	CASSLSPLGTRGSSGANVLTF
TRBD2	15	TRBV10-3	TRBJ2-1	CAISESSGGANEQFF
.	13	TRBV7-9	TRBJ1-1	CASSLEGVGEAFF
.	16	TRBV11-1	TRBJ2-1	CASSYRLVSPSTEQFF
.	16	TRBV19	TRBJ1-5	CASTPSGVYSNQPQHF
TRBD1	14	TRBV5-5	TRBJ2-1	CASSVVAGGNEQFF